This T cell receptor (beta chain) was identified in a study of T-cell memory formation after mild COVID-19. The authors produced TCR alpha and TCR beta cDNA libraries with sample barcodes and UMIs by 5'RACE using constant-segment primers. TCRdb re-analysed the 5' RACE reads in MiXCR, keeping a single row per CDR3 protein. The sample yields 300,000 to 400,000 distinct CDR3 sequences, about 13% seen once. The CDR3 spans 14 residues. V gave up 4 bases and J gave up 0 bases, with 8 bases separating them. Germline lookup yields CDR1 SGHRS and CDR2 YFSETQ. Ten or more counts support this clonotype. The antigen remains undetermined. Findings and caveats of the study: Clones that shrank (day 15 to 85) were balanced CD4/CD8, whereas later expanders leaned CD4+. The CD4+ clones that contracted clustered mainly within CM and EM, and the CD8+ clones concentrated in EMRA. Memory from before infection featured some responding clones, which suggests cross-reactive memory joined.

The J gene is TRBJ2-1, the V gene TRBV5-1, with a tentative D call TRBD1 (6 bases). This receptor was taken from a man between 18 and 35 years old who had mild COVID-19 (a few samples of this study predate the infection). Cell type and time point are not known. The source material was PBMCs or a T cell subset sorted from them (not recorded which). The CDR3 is CASSRDISYNEQFF. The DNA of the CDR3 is TGCGCCAGCAGCCGGGACATCTCCTACAATGAGCAGTTCTTC.